The TCR beta chain under discussion was sequenced for a study of CD8 T cells in ankylosing spondylitis (dated by TCRdb to the late 2010s). As for the study more broadly: The study set out to find disease-linked TCR variants by profiling T cell receptor beta repertoires in ankylosing spondylitis patients and healthy donors. The whole study cohort included about a hundred healthy donors and about two dozen ankylosing spondylitis patients. Samples of peripheral blood were taken, and for ankylosing spondylitis patients, synovial fluid was collected as well.

The CDR3 measures 17 amino acids from cysteine to phenylalanine. The read is trimmed to its CDR3 DNA, 51 bases read in frame from base 1. A distance of 22 bases separates the germline ends of V and J, which lose 5 bases and 6 bases respectively. Instrument on record: Illumina HiSeq 2500. TCR beta libraries were prepared by quantitative 5'-RACE with molecular barcodes. The study's own analysis went as follows. To identify disease-linked TCR variants, a new computational method was used, one built on a probabilistic model of VDJ rearrangement. TCRdb's own reprocessing of the public reads used fastp at Q25 and MiXCR and kept productive beta chains. Rows with one shared CDR3 protein collapse into an entry with the most common genes and DNA. What appears here as the V and J calls and clone size reflects TCRdb's work, not the paper's. The sample has around 490,000 distinct CDR3 sequences on record, about 5.2% of them singletons. 3% to 4.5% of the sample is taken by the ten largest.

The study at large found these results: The disease-linked clones had a CD8+ phenotype and were found at relatively low frequencies in peripheral blood. Some motif variants had previously been reported in the synovial fluid and blood of reactive arthritis patients, which suggests shared mechanisms of disease initiation. Blood from ankylosing spondylitis patients appeared to be characterized by a TCR beta motif composed of 7 to 9 highly homologous amino acid variants. The disease-linked clones were reported as significantly enriched in matched synovial fluid samples from ankylosing spondylitis patients.

This clonotype has at least ten counts. No antigen is known for it. The record has no base qualities; no much larger clone is one base away. This sequence uses TRBV12-3 or TRBV12-4 and TRBJ1-4, and perhaps TRBD1 as D gene, on 5 matching bases. Sequencing was done on a sample of blood, either unsorted or a sorted T cell fraction (not recorded which). This TCR was recovered from a male donor with ankylosing spondylitis. Here the CDR3 is given as CASSPPRLGPGDEKLFF. The DNA sequence reads TGTGCCAGCAGTCCTCCGCGGTTGGGGCCCGGGGATGAAAAACTGTTTTTT.